This note documents a single T cell receptor beta chain sequence. The data were obtained in a study of blood T cell repertoires in COVID-19. Overall study: COVID-19 samples collected from the United States, Italy and Spain covered acute and convalescent phases.

Assay used: immunoSEQ multiplex PCR; TCRdb lists only in-frame clones, some missing. The sample shows about 210,000 clones, roughly 81% of them seen only once. V lost 4 bases to trimming and J lost 4 bases, with 17 bases between them. This CDR3 is built from 16 residues. Germline V gene sequence: CDR1 MNHEY, CDR2 SMNVEV (reference sequence). The sequencing sample was made of peripheral blood. The TCR comes from a woman aged 45 to 65 with active or convalescent COVID-19. The chain joins TRBV27 to TRBJ1-3; D call uncertain. The CDR3 coding sequence is TGTGCCAGCAGTTGGGCCGGATCCCGCGTCGGAAACACCATATATTTT. Translated: CASSWAGSRVGNTIYF.